The clone carrying this T cell receptor beta chain came up a few times. Its matching antigen is unknown. The data are from a study of T cell responses to AZD1222 COVID-19 vaccine. Study overall: Second doses were pooled across both intervals (about 4 or about 12 weeks).

Only in-frame clones appear in the TCRdb table, and some are missing; sequencing was by immunoSEQ multiplex PCR. In the table there are over 95,000 clones, just under 90% of which are singletons. Study-wide results and caveats: The donors showed a predominance of white British ancestry and of females, with possible underestimation of clonal diversity. Among those given AZD1222, only 6 or 7 were seropositive at baseline. The span of vaccine-associated CD4 TCRs extended across spike, with dominance at 160-218 and 743-854.

With 1 base removed from V and 2 bases from J, the gap between germline ends came to 9 bases. Per the germline V gene, CDR1 is SGDLS and CDR2 is YYNGEE. The CDR3 consists of 15 residues. This chain links TRBV9 with TRBJ1-4; D is perhaps TRBD1 (5 bases). The source material was peripheral blood, sampled on day 0 of AZD1222 vaccination. The clonotype was recovered from an adult in good health. As DNA, the CDR3 is TGTGCCAGCAGCGTAACGCCAGGGACTAATGAAAAACTGTTTTTT. Translated: CASSVTPGTNEKLFF.